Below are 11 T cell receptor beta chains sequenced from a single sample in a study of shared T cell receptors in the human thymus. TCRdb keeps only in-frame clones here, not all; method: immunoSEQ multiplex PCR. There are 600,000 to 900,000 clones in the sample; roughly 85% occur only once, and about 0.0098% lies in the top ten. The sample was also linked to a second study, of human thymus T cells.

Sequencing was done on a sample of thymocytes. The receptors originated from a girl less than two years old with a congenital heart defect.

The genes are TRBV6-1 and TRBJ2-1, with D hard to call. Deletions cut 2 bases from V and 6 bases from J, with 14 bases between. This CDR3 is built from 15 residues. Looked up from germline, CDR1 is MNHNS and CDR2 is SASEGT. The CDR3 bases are TGTGCCAGCAGTGAAATTAGCACCTCGTGCAATGAGCAGTTCTTC. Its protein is CASSEISTSCNEQFF.

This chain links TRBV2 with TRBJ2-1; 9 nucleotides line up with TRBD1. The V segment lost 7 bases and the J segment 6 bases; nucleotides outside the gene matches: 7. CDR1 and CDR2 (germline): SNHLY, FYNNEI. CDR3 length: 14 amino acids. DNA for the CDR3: TGTGCCAGCATGGGGACAGGGTCGGGCAATGAGCAGTTCTTC. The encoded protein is CASMGTGSGNEQFF.

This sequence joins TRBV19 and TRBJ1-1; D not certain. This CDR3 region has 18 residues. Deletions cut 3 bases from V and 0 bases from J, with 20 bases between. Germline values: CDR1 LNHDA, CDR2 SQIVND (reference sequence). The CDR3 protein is CASSIAGLLGPMNTEAFF. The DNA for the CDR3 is TGTGCCAGTAGTATCGCGGGGTTACTAGGCCCCATGAACACTGAAGCTTTCTTT.

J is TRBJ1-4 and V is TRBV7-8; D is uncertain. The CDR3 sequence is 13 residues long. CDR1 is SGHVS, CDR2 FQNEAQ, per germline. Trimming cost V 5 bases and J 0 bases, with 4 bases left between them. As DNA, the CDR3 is TGTGCCAGCAGCCGTTCAACTAATGAAAAACTGTTTTTT. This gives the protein CASSRSTNEKLFF.

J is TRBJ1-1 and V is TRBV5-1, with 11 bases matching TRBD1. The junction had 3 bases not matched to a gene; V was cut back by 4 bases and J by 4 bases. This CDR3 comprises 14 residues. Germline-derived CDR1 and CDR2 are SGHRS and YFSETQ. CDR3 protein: CASSGDRGSTEAFF. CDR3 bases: TGCGCCAGCAGCGGGGACAGGGGGAGCACTGAAGCTTTCTTT.

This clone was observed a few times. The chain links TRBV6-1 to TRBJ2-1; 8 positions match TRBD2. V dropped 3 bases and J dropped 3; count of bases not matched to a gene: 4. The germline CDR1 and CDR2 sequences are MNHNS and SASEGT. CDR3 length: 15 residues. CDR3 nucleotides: TGTGCCAGCAGTGACAGCGGGGGCCGCTACAATGAGCAGTTCTTC. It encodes CASSDSGGRYNEQFF.

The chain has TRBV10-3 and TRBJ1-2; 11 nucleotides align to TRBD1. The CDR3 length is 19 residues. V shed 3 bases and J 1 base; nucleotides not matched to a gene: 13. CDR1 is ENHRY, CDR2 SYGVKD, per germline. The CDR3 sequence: CAISENSSGQGVNNYGYTF. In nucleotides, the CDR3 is TGTGCCATCAGTGAAAATTCGTCGGGACAGGGGGTGAATAACTATGGCTACACCTTC.

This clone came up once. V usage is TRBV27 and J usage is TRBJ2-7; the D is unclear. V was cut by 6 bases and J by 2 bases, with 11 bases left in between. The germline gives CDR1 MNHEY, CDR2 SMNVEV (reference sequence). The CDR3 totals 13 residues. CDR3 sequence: CASSFWPTYEQYF. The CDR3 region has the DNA TGTGCCAGCAGCTTTTGGCCGACCTACGAGCAGTACTTC.

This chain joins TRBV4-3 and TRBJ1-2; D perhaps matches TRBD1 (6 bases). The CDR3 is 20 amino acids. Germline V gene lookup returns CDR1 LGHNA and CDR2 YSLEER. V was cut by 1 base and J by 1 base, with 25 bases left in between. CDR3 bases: TGCGCCAGCAGCCAAGGGACCCTAATGACCCCGGGACACAATAACTATGGCTACACCTTC. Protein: CASSQGTLMTPGHNNYGYTF.

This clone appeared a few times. The CDR3 DNA reads TGTGCCAGCAGCCAGGAGGCAGGTGCAACTAATGAAAAACTGTTTTTT. Translated: CASSQEAGATNEKLFF. This chain links TRBV7-9 with TRBJ1-4; the D is unclear. The CDR3 runs to 16 residues. The germline CDR1 and CDR2 sequences are SEHNR and FQNEAQ (reference sequence). Trimming removed 5 bases from V and 0 bases from J, with 13 bases in between.

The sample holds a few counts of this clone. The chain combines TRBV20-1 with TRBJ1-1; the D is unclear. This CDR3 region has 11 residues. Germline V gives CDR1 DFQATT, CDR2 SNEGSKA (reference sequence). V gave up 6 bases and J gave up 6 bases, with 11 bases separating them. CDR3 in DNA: TGCAGTGCGCTATATGCGGCTGAAGCTTTCTTT. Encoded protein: CSALYAAEAFF.